This T cell receptor beta chain comes out of a study of T-cell reconstitution after alpha-beta-depleted transplantation in children. The V and J ends lost 0 bases and 2 bases respectively, with 13 bases between them. The CDR3 totals 16 residues. CDR1 is SGHRS, CDR2 YFSETQ, per germline. This clonotype was detected ten times or more. Preparation of the TCRbeta library involved a method that used unique molecular identifiers. TCRdb analysed the PCR reads with MiXCR anew, one entry per CDR3 protein. The data contain a few hundred thousand distinct CDR3 sequences, around 9.7% of them singletons. Sequencing used PBMCs from the stem cell graft donor, obtained from the stem cell graft. This TCR was recovered from a human donor who donated a stem cell graft to a child with SCID. The J gene is TRBJ2-3, the V gene TRBV5-1; no definite D call. CDR3 in DNA: TGCGCCAGCAGCTTGGAGACTCCACGAGACACAGATACGCAGTATTTT. Its translation is CASSLETPRDTDTQYF.